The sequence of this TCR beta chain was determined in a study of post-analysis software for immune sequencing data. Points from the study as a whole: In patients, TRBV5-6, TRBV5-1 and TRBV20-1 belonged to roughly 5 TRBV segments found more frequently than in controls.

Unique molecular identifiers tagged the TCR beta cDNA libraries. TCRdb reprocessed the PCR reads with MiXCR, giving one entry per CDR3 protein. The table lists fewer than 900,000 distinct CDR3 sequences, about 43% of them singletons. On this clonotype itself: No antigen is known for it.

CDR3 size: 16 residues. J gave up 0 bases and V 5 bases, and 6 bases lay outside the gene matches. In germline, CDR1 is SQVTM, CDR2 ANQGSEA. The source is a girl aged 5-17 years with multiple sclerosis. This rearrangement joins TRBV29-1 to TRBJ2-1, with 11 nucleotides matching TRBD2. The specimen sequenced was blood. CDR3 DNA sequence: TGCAGCGTTCGCCGACTAGCGGGGAGCTCCTACAATGAGCAGTTCTTC. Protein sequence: CSVRRLAGSSYNEQFF.